The 14 T cell receptor beta chains listed next were all sequenced from one sample in a study of OX40 agonist ivuxolimab in advanced cancers. The library relied on the immunoSEQ multiplex PCR assay. In TCRdb, the immuneACCESS table is reduced to in-frame sequences with V and J assigned. These tables do not hold every clone; where another copy was compared, an unresolved V gene accounts for under half, and the others remain unexplained. The sample data list 12,000 to 15,000 clones, and just under 75% of these were observed just once. Together, the top ten hold roughly a third of the sample. Sequencing was performed on CD4+ or CD8+ T cells sorted from blood, taken in a trial of the OX40 agonist ivuxolimab. These receptor sequences come from an adult with an advanced solid tumor such as melanoma, head and neck, liver or kidney cancer.

The V and J genes are TRBV7-6 and TRBJ2-2; possible D gene TRBD2, 5 bases. Germline assignment: CDR1 SGHVS and CDR2 FNYEAQ. V lost 1 base to trimming and J lost 10 bases, with 7 bases between them. This CDR3 has 12 residues. The CDR3 region has the DNA TGTGCCAGCAGCTTAGAGGAGGAGGAGCTGTTTTTT. This encodes CASSLEEEELFF.

The chain links TRBV28 to TRBJ2-1; TRBD1 or TRBD2 may be the D gene (5 bases each). V was clipped by 8 bases and J by 1 base, with 12 bases between them. The CDR3 runs 14 residues. The germline CDR1 and CDR2 sequences are MDHEN and SYDVKM. The CDR3 sequence: CASQAEGSYNEQFF. In DNA form, the CDR3 reads TGTGCCAGCCAAGCAGAGGGGTCCTACAATGAGCAGTTCTTC.

This chain uses TRBV6-4 with TRBJ2-1, with 11 bases identical to TRBD2. V dropped 6 bases and J dropped 3; count of bases not matched to a gene: 4. The CDR3 has 15 amino acids. The V gene's germline CDR1 is MRHNA and CDR2 SNTAGT. The CDR3 DNA reads as TGTGCCAGCAGCCCCGGGACTAGCGGCTACAATGAGCAGTTCTTC. Translated, it gives CASSPGTSGYNEQFF.

V usage is TRBV11-3 and J usage is TRBJ2-5; TRBD1 might be the D (6 bases). CDR1 is SGHNT and CDR2 is YENEEA in the germline V gene. This CDR3 has 17 residues. Trimming took off 5 bases at V and 1 base at J, with 20 bases between the two ends. CDR3 loop: CASSTGQFNPPQETQYF. In DNA form, the CDR3 reads TGTGCCAGCAGCACAGGACAGTTTAATCCTCCCCAAGAGACCCAGTACTTC.

The gene calls are TRBV6-1 and TRBJ1-3; TRBD1 matches at 9 bases. This CDR3 spans 17 amino acids. The germline V gene has CDR1 MNHNS and CDR2 SASEGT. The junction had 11 bases not matched to a gene; V was cut back by 6 bases and J by 2 bases. The DNA of the CDR3 is TGTGCCAGCAGAGAAAAGGGACAGGGTATCCCTGGAAACACCATATATTTT. Its translation is CASREKGQGIPGNTIYF.

The V and J genes are TRBV4-1 and TRBJ2-1; the D gene is possibly TRBD2 (7 bases). The CDR3 spans 17 residues. The germline gives CDR1 MGHRA, CDR2 YSYEKL. V was pared by 0 bases and J by 2 bases, with 14 bases between. The DNA of the CDR3 is TGCGCCAGCAGCCAAGATCGGACAGCGGGAACCTACAATGAGCAGTTCTTC. Amino acids: CASSQDRTAGTYNEQFF.

The gene calls are TRBV19 and TRBJ2-7; 9 positions agree with TRBD1. The CDR3 loop spans 15 amino acids. The J segment lost 3 bases and the V segment lost 7 bases, leaving 10 bases of the junction unmatched. Germline-derived CDR1 and CDR2 are LNHDA and SQIVND (reference sequence). Here the CDR3 DNA reads TGTGCCAGTAACGCGGGGACAGGGAATTTCTACGAGCAGTACTTC. Translation gives CASNAGTGNFYEQYF.

This clone has just one count. This sequence joins TRBV7-2 and TRBJ1-2; 9 positions agree with TRBD1. The trim removed 6 bases at V and 8 bases at J, leaving 7 bases unmatched. The germline V gene encodes CDR1 SGHTA and CDR2 FQGNSA. This CDR3 has 13 amino acids. The CDR3 region has the DNA TGTGCCAGCAGGGAACAGGGGGCGCTCGGCTACACCTTC. Residues: CASREQGALGYTF. Full variable domain (remainder filled in from reference TRBV7-2 and TRBJ1-2): GAGVSQSPSNKVTEKGKDVELRCDPISGHTALYWYRQSLGQGLEFLIYFQGNSAPDKSGLPSDRFSAERTGGSVSTLTIQRTQQEDSAVYLCASREQGALGYTFGSGTRLTVV.

The chain carries TRBV27 and TRBJ2-7, with unresolved D. Germline V lookup: CDR1 MNHEY, CDR2 SMNVEV (reference sequence). The CDR3 has 15 residues. Trimming shortened V by 4 bases and J by 0 bases, and 13 bases separated the two germline ends. The CDR3 coding sequence is TGTGCCAGCAGTTATAGTACAGCGAGCTCCTACGAGCAGTACTTC. This codes for CASSYSTASSYEQYF.

The chain is built from TRBV7-8 and TRBJ2-5; 11 bases line up with TRBD2. Germline CDR1 reads SGHVS; CDR2 reads FQNEAQ. V dropped 5 bases and J dropped 4; count of bases not matched to a gene: 12. CDR3 size: 17 residues. CDR3 sequence reads: CASSGGIAGGGRETQYF. DNA of the CDR3: TGTGCCAGCAGCGGAGGGATAGCGGGAGGGGGCAGAGAGACCCAGTACTTC.

This clone was found a few times. The V call is TRBV7-2, the J call TRBJ2-3; TRBD1 is a possible D gene (6 bases). The V end lost 4 bases, the J end lost 5 bases, and 10 bases lay between the germline ends. The CDR3 spans 13 residues. Looked up from germline, CDR1 is SGHTA and CDR2 is FQGNSA. DNA of the CDR3: TGTGCCAGCAGCTCCCTCAGGGGAGATACGCAGTATTTT. This translates into CASSSLRGDTQYF.

The chain links TRBV7-9 to TRBJ2-7, with 9 bases matching TRBD2. CDR1 is SEHNR, CDR2 FQNEAQ, per germline (reference sequence). V was clipped by 5 bases and J by 4 bases; unmatched bases: 12. This CDR3 is 16 amino acids long. The CDR3 is CASSPPLAGLAYEQYF. The CDR3 coding sequence is TGTGCCAGCAGCCCACCCCTGGCAGGACTAGCGTACGAGCAGTACTTC.

The CDR3 coding sequence is TGTGCCAGCAGCGTGGGTGGGACCCAGTACTTC. Translated, it gives CASSVGGTQYF. The V and J genes are TRBV5-6 and TRBJ2-5; D is undetermined. Germline CDR1 reads SGHDT; CDR2 reads YYEEEE. V lost 4 bases, J lost 7 bases, and 8 bases lay in between. The CDR3 runs to 11 residues.

The CDR3, as DNA: TGTGCCAGCAGCTCGTACGAGCAGTACTTC. Its protein product is CASSSYEQYF. The chain employs TRBV11-2 and TRBJ2-7; D gene uncertain. Germline V gene lookup returns CDR1 SGHAT and CDR2 FQNNGV. V was shortened by 4 bases and J by 4 bases, with 2 bases between the two germline ends. The CDR3 is 10 amino acids.